This T cell receptor beta chain came from a study of molecular identifiers for immune sequencing clone quantification. Overall study: Five portions were made in replicates from RNA of roughly 20,000 or 100,000 naive CD8 cells, and four underwent sequencing.

Notes on this clonotype: A much larger clone sits a single nucleotide away, making a read error possible.

The CDR3 sequence is 14 residues long. The ends were cut back, 1 base at V and 5 bases at J, with 8 bases in the middle. The germline V gene has CDR1 MGHRA and CDR2 YSYEKL. Using 10%, 30% or 50% RNA, naive CD8 libraries were derived from around 20,000 to 1,000,000 sorted cells. Naive CD8 T cells, phenotype CD8+CD4-CCR7+CD45RA+, were sorted. Bulk libraries came from a prior protocol with listed TCR primers. TCRdb called the PCR reads again in MiXCR, with one record for every CDR3 protein. The data show some 580,000 distinct CDR3 sequences, with around 25% seen just once and 0.7% to 0.95% held by the top ten.

The V call is TRBV4-1, the J call TRBJ2-2; TRBD1 is a possible D gene (5 bases). This sequence originates from a human donor in good health. Some libraries in this study had Jurkat cell RNA spiked in. Material for sequencing was naive CD8+ T cells from blood, with Jurkat cell RNA spiked in. Subset given: FACS-sorted CD8+CD4-CCR7+CD45RA+ naive T cells. The CDR3 bases are TGCGCCAGCAGCCAAGGATCAGGGACCGGGGAGCTGTTTTTT. This encodes CASSQGSGTGELFF.